Listed below are T cell receptor beta chains from one sample, sequenced in a study of blood T cell repertoires in COVID-19. The repertoire was sequenced with immunoSEQ multiplex PCR; TCRdb's copy has only in-frame clones and lacks some. The table shows roughly 150,000 clones, with around 82% occurring only once. What was sequenced was peripheral blood. The receptors derive from a human donor in a cohort sampled during active COVID-19. Each CDR3 is given with its conserved first and last residue. A D gene is named only where the DNA matches it firmly. Not every row has a clone size; where given, it reads once, few, many or a size class.

cdr3_length	j_call	clone_size	v_call	d_call	cdr3_aa	cdr3_nt
13	TRBJ1-1	few	TRBV19	NA	CASSSQVNTEAFF	TGTGCCAGTAGTTCCCAGGTGAACACTGAAGCTTTCTTT
14	TRBJ2-1	NA	TRBV7-3	NA	CASSLPGSYNEQFF	TGTGCCAGCAGCTTACCGGGCTCCTACAATGAGCAGTTCTTC
15	TRBJ1-5	NA	TRBV10-3	NA	CAISESPAGTGPQHF	TGTGCCATCAGTGAGTCTCCCGCGGGGACGGGGCCCCAGCATTTT
16	TRBJ1-2	NA	TRBV3-1/TRBV3-2	NA	CASSQDKGGRGYGYTF	TGTGCCAGCAGCCAAGATAAAGGGGGAAGAGGGTATGGCTACACCTTC
11	TRBJ2-1	NA	TRBV7-8	NA	CASSLVDEQFF	TGTGCCAGCAGCTTAGTAGATGAGCAGTTCTTC
13	TRBJ1-3	NA	TRBV14	NA	CASSPRIGNTIYF	TGTGCCAGCAGCCCCAGGATTGGAAACACCATATATTTT
14	TRBJ2-5	once	TRBV5-1	TRBD2	CASSSQGLQETQYF	TGCGCCAGCAGCTCCCAGGGACTACAAGAGACCCAGTACTTC
15	TRBJ2-2	NA	TRBV27	NA	CASSRVWRGTGELFF	TGTGCCAGCAGTCGGGTCTGGAGAGGGACCGGGGAGCTGTTTTTT
20	TRBJ2-3	NA	TRBV4-3	TRBD2	CASSPKIMPGGSSSTDTQYF	TGCGCCAGCAGCCCCAAGATCATGCCCGGGGGGTCCTCTAGCACAGATACGCAGTATTTT
15	TRBJ1-1	NA	TRBV28	NA	CASRREKGMGTEAFF	TGTGCCAGCAGGCGGGAAAAGGGAATGGGTACTGAAGCTTTCTTT
12	TRBJ2-1	few	TRBV5-6	NA	CASSRQENEQFF	TGTGCCAGCAGCAGACAGGAGAATGAGCAGTTCTTC
17	TRBJ2-1	NA	TRBV7-2	TRBD2	CASSPYTSGRSRNEQFF	TGTGCCAGCAGCCCTTACACTAGCGGGAGATCTCGCAATGAGCAGTTCTTC
15	TRBJ1-1	NA	TRBV11-2	NA	CASSLRQGWGTEAFF	TGTGCCAGCAGCTTAAGGCAGGGTTGGGGCACTGAAGCTTTCTTT
13	TRBJ2-1	once	TRBV3-1/TRBV3-2	TRBD2	CASRGTSASEQFF	TGTGCCAGCAGGGGGACTAGCGCTAGTGAGCAGTTCTTC
14	TRBJ2-5	NA	TRBV9	TRBD1	CASSVGGQQETQYF	TGTGCCAGCAGCGTAGGGGGACAGCAAGAGACCCAGTACTTC
13	TRBJ1-1	NA	TRBV10-2	NA	CASSDRARTEAFF	TGCGCCAGCAGTGACAGGGCCCGGACTGAAGCTTTCTTT
17	TRBJ2-3	once	TRBV11-3	TRBD2	CASSTRSQRGSTDTQYF	TGTGCCAGCAGCACTCGCTCGCAGCGGGGGAGCACAGATACGCAGTATTTT
15	TRBJ1-2	NA	TRBV6-1	NA	CASSERNRVGTGYTF	TGTGCCAGCAGTGAACGGAACAGGGTAGGGACTGGCTACACCTTC
15	TRBJ2-5	few	TRBV7-7	TRBD1	CASSSGTGGGETQYF	TGTGCCAGCAGCTCCGGCACAGGGGGAGGAGAGACCCAGTACTTC
14	TRBJ1-6	NA	TRBV2	NA	CASTTFRNNSPLHF	TGTGCCAGCACCACATTCAGGAATAATTCACCCCTCCACTTT
15	TRBJ1-1	NA	TRBV10-3	NA	CAINDGGGADTEAFF	TGTGCCATCAACGACGGGGGGGGCGCGGACACTGAAGCTTTCTTT
17	TRBJ1-4	NA	TRBV9	NA	CASSVGVRGEVGEKLFF	TGTGCCAGCAGCGTAGGCGTTCGAGGGGAGGTTGGTGAAAAACTGTTTTTT
15	TRBJ1-5	NA	TRBV7-2	TRBD1	CASSPGQGRGQPQHF	TGTGCCAGCAGCCCCGGACAGGGAAGGGGTCAGCCCCAGCATTTT
13	TRBJ2-5	once	TRBV7-6	TRBD1	CASSRQGSETQYF	TGTGCCAGCAGCCGACAGGGATCGGAGACCCAGTACTTC
14	TRBJ2-7	NA	TRBV6-5	TRBD1	CATNPDRVINEQYF	TGTGCCACTAACCCCGACAGGGTAATCAACGAGCAGTACTTC
15	TRBJ1-1	NA	TRBV5-4	NA	CASSLGGTGGLEAFF	TGTGCCAGCAGCTTGGGGGGGACGGGAGGACTTGAAGCTTTCTTT
16	TRBJ2-5	NA	TRBV9	TRBD2	CASSVSGGGTQETQYF	TGTGCCAGCAGCGTAAGCGGGGGGGGGACACAAGAGACCCAGTACTTC
15	TRBJ1-2	few	TRBV4-2	NA	CASSQESQGGDGYTF	TGTGCCAGCAGCCAAGAGTCTCAGGGAGGGGATGGCTACACCTTC
16	TRBJ2-7	NA	TRBV5-8	TRBD2	CASSFRVIGGNYEQYF	TGTGCCAGCAGCTTTAGGGTCATCGGGGGGAACTACGAGCAGTACTTC
18	TRBJ2-1	NA	TRBV4-2	TRBD2	CASSQGAEASGSFNEQFF	TGTGCCAGCAGCCAAGGGGCCGAGGCTAGCGGGAGCTTCAATGAGCAGTTCTTC
13	TRBJ1-1	NA	TRBV7-3	NA	CASSAGILTEAFF	TGTGCCAGCAGCGCCGGGATCCTCACTGAAGCTTTCTTT
12	TRBJ1-2	NA	TRBV6-2/TRBV6-3	NA	CASSDRPDVYTF	TGTGCCAGCAGTGACAGGCCCGATGTTTACACCTTC
16	TRBJ1-5	once	TRBV7-2	NA	CASSLWGGSSNQPQHF	TGTGCCAGCAGCTTATGGGGAGGAAGTAGCAATCAGCCCCAGCATTTT
15	TRBJ2-3	NA	TRBV2	TRBD2	CASSDGTSGGRTQYF	TGTGCCAGCAGTGACGGGACTAGCGGAGGGAGGACGCAGTATTTT
11	TRBJ2-3	few	TRBV20-1	TRBD1	CSATRDREEYF	TGCAGTGCTACCCGGGACAGGGAAGAGTATTTT
15	TRBJ2-1	NA	TRBV27	NA	CASSSSGPAYNEQFF	TGTGCCAGCAGTAGCAGCGGGCCCGCCTACAATGAGCAGTTCTTC
12	TRBJ1-1	NA	TRBV11-2	NA	CASSLARLGAFF	TGTGCCAGCAGCTTAGCGAGGCTGGGAGCTTTCTTT
14	TRBJ1-1	NA	TRBV19	NA	CASSIGREGTEAFF	TGTGCCAGTAGTATTGGCAGGGAGGGCACTGAAGCTTTCTTT
19	TRBJ1-2	NA	TRBV5-5	TRBD1	CASSPIPPGQGAFSYGYTF	TGTGCCAGCAGCCCAATCCCCCCTGGACAGGGGGCTTTTAGCTATGGCTACACCTTC
13	TRBJ2-4	NA	TRBV12-3/TRBV12-4	NA	CASSLNGKNIQYF	TGTGCCAGCAGTTTAAACGGGAAAAACATTCAGTACTTC
15	TRBJ2-2	NA	TRBV7-2	NA	CASSLGNRDTGELFF	TGTGCCAGCAGCTTAGGAAACAGGGACACCGGGGAGCTGTTTTTT
15	TRBJ1-2	NA	TRBV4-3	NA	CASTYTDSANYGYTF	TGCGCCAGCACCTATACGGACAGCGCTAACTATGGCTACACCTTC
13	TRBJ2-3	once	TRBV6-5	NA	CASSYSPGETQYF	TGTGCCAGCAGTTACTCACCAGGGGAGACGCAGTATTTT